Following are 30 T cell receptor beta chains from one sample sequenced in a study of blood T cell repertoires in COVID-19. Here immunoSEQ multiplex PCR was the method, and the copy in TCRdb shows in-frame clones only, minus some. The table lists more than 200,000 clones, nearly 90% of them singletons. The specimen sequenced was peripheral blood. Every receptor here comes from a woman aged 35 to 49 who had recovered from COVID-19.

This chain uses TRBV3-1 (or the pseudogene TRBV3-2) with TRBJ2-5, with TRBD2 identical over 12 bases. CDR3 size: 15 residues. Germline CDR1 reads LGHDT; CDR2 reads YNNKEL (reference sequence). V was clipped by 5 bases and J by 5 bases; unmatched bases: 6. The CDR3 sequence is CASSSRTSGVETQYF. CDR3 sequence (DNA): TGTGCCAGCAGCTCCCGGACTAGCGGGGTTGAGACCCAGTACTTC.

V and J are TRBV30 and TRBJ1-5; 7 bases line up with TRBD1. This CDR3 has 16 residues. The germline gives CDR1 GTSNPN, CDR2 SVGIG (reference sequence). V was pared by 1 base and J by 5 bases, with 11 bases of the junction left unmatched. CDR3 DNA: TGTGCCTGGAGTGCTCCGACAGGGAAGGTACATCAGCCCCAGCATTTT. It yields the protein CAWSAPTGKVHQPQHF.

The chain couples TRBV30 to TRBJ1-6; 11 bases align to TRBD1. This CDR3 comprises 14 residues. After removal of 4 bases from V and 7 bases from J, the junction contained 3 bases not matched to a gene. The germline V gene encodes CDR1 GTSNPN and CDR2 SVGIG (reference sequence). The chain's CDR3 is CAWTGTGGNSPLHF. CDR3 DNA sequence: TGTGCCTGGACGGGGACAGGGGGGAATTCACCCCTCCACTTT.

The chain joins TRBV6-6 to TRBJ1-2; D is unresolved. V was cut by 10 bases and J by 8 bases, with 26 bases left in between. Germline V gene lookup returns CDR1 MNHNY and CDR2 SVGAGI (reference sequence). The length of the CDR3 is 15 residues. CDR3 in DNA: TGTGCCACTACCGGAGGACGGAAAATTCTAGAAGGCTACACCTTC. This codes for CATTGGRKILEGYTF.

As regards this clone: Other DNA sequences in this specimen translate into the identical CDR3. This chain connects TRBV9 to TRBJ2-3; D remains ambiguous. V was clipped by 0 bases and J by 1 base, with 3 bases between them. This CDR3 is built from 13 residues. Germline V gene lookup returns CDR1 SGDLS and CDR2 YYNGEE. Here the CDR3 reads CASSVAGTDTQYF. The CDR3 nucleotides are TGTGCCAGCAGCGTAGCAGGCACAGATACGCAGTATTTT.

The chain combines TRBV7-9 with TRBJ1-2; no clear D. Germline values: CDR1 SEHNR, CDR2 FQNEAQ (reference sequence). The V end lost 10 bases, the J end lost 6 bases, and 27 bases lay between the germline ends. The CDR3 runs 16 residues. The chain's CDR3 is CATLPPLFDTVNGYTF. In DNA, the CDR3 is TGTGCCACCCTTCCTCCCCTTTTCGACACGGTCAATGGCTACACCTTC.

The CDR3 is CASSRRIEVGNEQFF. CDR3 DNA sequence: TGTGCCAGCAGCCGACGAATCGAGGTCGGCAATGAGCAGTTCTTC. The gene calls are TRBV11-1 and TRBJ2-1, with no clear D. Germline V gene sequence: CDR1 SGHAT, CDR2 FQDESV (reference sequence). The CDR3 has 15 amino acids. With 5 bases removed from V and 6 bases from J, the gap between germline ends came to 17 bases.

There are a few counts of this clone. This rearrangement joins TRBV6-6 to TRBJ2-6, with a weak D call TRBD1 (6 bases). Germline values: CDR1 MNHNY, CDR2 SVGAGI (reference sequence). V dropped 2 bases and J dropped 3 bases, with 11 bases sitting between them. The CDR3 has 16 amino acids. As DNA, the CDR3 is TGTGCCAGCAGTTACCAAAGGGGGAGTGGGGCCAACGTCCTGACTTTC. As protein: CASSYQRGSGANVLTF.

The V gene is TRBV6-2 or TRBV6-3, the J gene TRBJ2-7; weak D call: TRBD2 (6 bases). Germline V gene sequence: CDR1 MNHEY, CDR2 SVGEGT. The CDR3 spans 17 residues. Trimming took 2 bases from V and 7 from J, leaving 24 bases between them. CDR3 region: CASSYKGFGGASGEQYF. CDR3 sequence (DNA): TGTGCCAGCAGTTACAAAGGGTTCGGCGGGGCCTCTGGGGAGCAGTACTTC.

The V call is TRBV7-9, the J call TRBJ1-5; 11 bases are shared with TRBD1. There are 15 residues in the CDR3. Unmatched junction bases numbered 4, after V lost 5 bases and J lost 4 bases. Germline assignment: CDR1 SEHNR and CDR2 FQNEAQ (reference sequence). CDR3 sequence (DNA): TGTGCCAGCAGCCAGGGGACAGGGGGGAATCAGCCCCAGCATTTT. Translation: CASSQGTGGNQPQHF.

The rearrangement joins TRBV28 to TRBJ2-7; D is uncertain. V was shortened by 5 bases and J by 0 bases, with 17 bases between the two germline ends. Germline values: CDR1 MDHEN, CDR2 SYDVKM. This CDR3 is built from 16 residues. Written as DNA, the CDR3 is TGTGCCAGCAGTGCGTCTACTCTCCCACGCTCCTACGAGCAGTACTTC. Translating it yields CASSASTLPRSYEQYF.

This chain uses TRBV30 with TRBJ2-7; perhaps TRBD2 as D (6 bases). Per the germline V gene, CDR1 is GTSNPN and CDR2 is SVGIG (reference sequence). The CDR3 contains 12 residues. V was shortened by 1 base and J by 4 bases, with 8 bases between the two germline ends. CDR3 nucleotide sequence: TGTGCCTGGAGTGGGGCGGGATACGAGCAGTACTTC. Its protein product is CAWSGAGYEQYF. Together with reference TRBV30 and TRBJ2-7, the CDR3 gives the full variable domain: SQTIHQWPATLVQPVGSPLSLECTVEGTSNPNLYWYRQAAGRGLQLLFYSVGIGQISSEVPQNLSASRPQDRQFILSSKKLLLSDSGFYLCAWSGAGYEQYFGPGTRLTVT.

The chain uses TRBV25-1 and TRBJ1-3; D may be TRBD1 (6 bases). Trimming removed 3 bases from V and 0 bases from J, with 12 bases in between. The germline V gene encodes CDR1 MGHDK and CDR2 SYGVNS. The CDR3 is 16 residues long. The CDR3 loop is CASSDQDRNSGNTIYF. CDR3 nucleotide sequence: TGTGCCAGCAGTGATCAGGACAGAAACTCTGGAAACACCATATATTTT.

The rearrangement uses TRBV9 and TRBJ2-7; 11 nucleotides line up with TRBD2. The CDR3 covers 15 residues. V lost 4 bases, J lost 0 bases, and 3 bases stayed unmatched. The germline gives CDR1 SGDLS, CDR2 YYNGEE. The CDR3 reads CASSLGLAASYEQYF. The CDR3, as DNA: TGTGCCAGCAGCTTGGGACTAGCGGCCTCCTACGAGCAGTACTTC.

The J gene is TRBJ2-3, the V gene TRBV30; TRBD2 matches at 8 bases. J lost 0 bases, V lost 7 bases, and 6 bases had no gene match. This CDR3 spans 14 amino acids. Germline CDR1 is GTSNPN and CDR2 is SVGIG (reference sequence). The CDR3 reads CAFSRTSSTDTQYF. CDR3 nucleotide sequence: TGTGCCTTTTCCCGGACTAGCAGCACAGATACGCAGTATTTT.

The chain has TRBV4-1 and TRBJ1-4; D is unclear. Germline V CDR1 and CDR2: MGHRA, YSYEKL. This CDR3 is built from 14 residues. Between the trimmed V and J ends, which lost 4 bases and 7 bases, there was a span of 13 bases. Here the CDR3 reads CASSPLEPGEKLFF. CDR3 sequence (DNA): TGCGCCAGCAGCCCTTTAGAACCCGGTGAAAAACTGTTTTTT.

The chain joins TRBV7-6 to TRBJ2-2; 12 bases are a match to TRBD2. The germline V gene encodes CDR1 SGHVS and CDR2 FNYEAQ. The V segment lost 0 bases and the J segment 5 bases; nucleotides outside the gene matches: 10. This CDR3 is 19 amino acids long. The CDR3 nucleotides read TGTGCCAGCAGCTTAGCTCGGCTAGCGGGAGGGCTTACGACCGGGGAGCTGTTTTTT. Its translation is CASSLARLAGGLTTGELFF.

The chain links TRBV7-8 to TRBJ2-7, with D possibly TRBD2 on 5 matching bases. This CDR3 spans 13 amino acids. V was pared by 5 bases and J by 3 bases, with 11 bases between. Germline V gives CDR1 SGHVS, CDR2 FQNEAQ. For the CDR3, the DNA is TGTGCCAGCAGCACACCGAGCGGCTACGAGCAGTACTTC. It specifies CASSTPSGYEQYF.

This chain links TRBV12-5 with TRBJ2-1, with 14 nucleotides matching TRBD2. V shed 3 bases and J 13 bases; nucleotides not matched to a gene: 5. The germline V gene has CDR1 LGHNT and CDR2 FRNRAP. The CDR3 is 14 residues long. DNA for the CDR3: TGTGCTAGTGGTTTCCGGACTAGCGGGGGGCCACAGTTCTTC. It yields the protein CASGFRTSGGPQFF. The full variable domain, with the rest looked up from reference TRBV12-5 and TRBJ2-1, is DARVTQTPRHKVTEMGQEVTMRCQPILGHNTVFWYRQTMMQGLELLAYFRNRAPLDDSGMPKDRFSAEMPDATLATLKIQPSEPRDSAVYFCASGFRTSGGPQFFGPGTRLTVL.

The CDR3 region is CASSPSSSQPQHF. The CDR3 region has the DNA TGTGCCAGCTCACCCAGCTCTAGTCAGCCCCAGCATTTT. This chain links TRBV18 with TRBJ1-5; D remains unclear. The CDR3 spans 13 residues. CDR1 and CDR2 from the germline V gene are KGHSH and LQKENI. V was shortened by 3 bases and J by 6 bases, with 9 bases between the two germline ends. Full variable domain (outside the CDR3, taken from reference TRBV18 and TRBJ1-5): NAGVMQNPRHLVRRRGQEARLRCSPMKGHSHVYWYRQLPEEGLKFMVYLQKENIIDESGMPKERFSAEFPKEGPSILRIQQVVRGDSAAYFCASSPSSSQPQHFGDGTRLSIL.

V usage is TRBV11-3 and J usage is TRBJ2-3; 13 bases agree with TRBD2. This CDR3 contains 16 residues. Per germline, CDR1 SGHNT and CDR2 YENEEA. Trimming took 8 bases from V and 0 from J; bases not matched to a gene: 5. CDR3 sequence: CASQGLAGFSTDTQYF. The CDR3 nucleotides read TGTGCCAGCCAGGGACTAGCGGGATTTAGCACAGATACGCAGTATTTT.

CDR3 coding DNA: TGTGCCAGCAGCCGATCGACTAGCCCAAACAATGAGCAGTTCTTC. Amino acid sequence: CASSRSTSPNNEQFF. The rearrangement joins TRBV27 to TRBJ2-1; 7 bases line up with TRBD2. The CDR3 length is 15 residues. The germline CDR1 and CDR2 sequences are MNHEY and SMNVEV (reference sequence). V shed 6 bases and J 5 bases; nucleotides not matched to a gene: 10.

This sequence joins TRBV4-1 and TRBJ1-2; TRBD1 matches at 7 bases. Germline loops: CDR1 MGHRA, CDR2 YSYEKL. V dropped 0 bases and J dropped 4; count of bases not matched to a gene: 8. The CDR3 consists of 16 residues. Written as DNA, the CDR3 is TGCGCCAGCAGCCAAGAGTCGGTGAGGGGGCCCTATGGCTACACCTTC. This codes for CASSQESVRGPYGYTF.

The rearrangement joins TRBV6-2 or TRBV6-3 to TRBJ1-4; 8 bases match TRBD1. The CDR3 has 21 amino acids. From germline, CDR1 is MNHEY and CDR2 SVGEGT. With 0 bases clipped from V and 2 bases from J, the junction kept 17 bases outside the gene matches. CDR3 loop: CASSYSLLGQGTTWTNEKLFF. The CDR3 DNA is TGTGCCAGCAGTTACTCCTTGCTTGGACAGGGAACGACCTGGACTAATGAAAAACTGTTTTTT.

The rearrangement joins TRBV7-2 to TRBJ2-1; TRBD2 is a possible D gene (6 bases). Germline CDR1 and CDR2: SGHTA and FQGNSA. The CDR3 runs 14 residues. V lost 3 bases to trimming and J lost 6 bases, with 12 bases between them. CDR3 in amino acids: CASSFGGSANEQFF. The CDR3 DNA sequence: TGTGCCAGCAGCTTCGGGGGTAGCGCCAATGAGCAGTTCTTC. The full variable domain, with the rest looked up from reference TRBV7-2 and TRBJ2-1, is GAGVSQSPSNKVTEKGKDVELRCDPISGHTALYWYRQSLGQGLEFLIYFQGNSAPDKSGLPSDRFSAERTGGSVSTLTIQRTQQEDSAVYLCASSFGGSANEQFFGPGTRLTVL.

The chain joins TRBV6-5 to TRBJ2-1, with 7 nucleotides matching TRBD2. Germline-derived CDR1 and CDR2 are MNHEY and SVGAGI. The ends lost 6 bases at V and 0 bases at J; junction bases unmatched: 5. CDR3 length: 15 residues. CDR3: CASRTAGSSYNEQFF. The CDR3 DNA reads as TGTGCCAGCAGAACAGCGGGAAGCTCCTACAATGAGCAGTTCTTC.

The chain uses TRBV5-5 and TRBJ1-1; tentatively, D is TRBD1 (5 bases). V was trimmed by 4 bases and J by 4 bases, leaving 20 bases between them. The CDR3 runs 16 residues. Germline CDR1 reads SGHKS; CDR2 reads YYEKEE (reference sequence). CDR3 in amino acids: CASSEKPGLSGTEAFF. In DNA form, the CDR3 reads TGTGCCAGCAGCGAAAAACCAGGGCTGAGTGGCACTGAAGCTTTCTTT. The full variable domain, with the rest looked up from reference TRBV5-5 and TRBJ1-1, is DAGVTQSPTHLIKTRGQQVTLRCSPISGHKSVSWYQQVLGQGPQFIFQYYEKEERGRGNFPDRFSARQFPNYSSELNVNALLLGDSALYLCASSEKPGLSGTEAFFGQGTRLTVV.

The chain combines TRBV3-1 (or the pseudogene TRBV3-2) with TRBJ2-5; tentative D call: TRBD1 (5 bases). Germline CDR1 and CDR2: LGHDT and YNNKEL (reference sequence). The germline V and J ends were trimmed by 5 bases and 5 bases, with 9 bases remaining between them. The CDR3 spans 12 residues. CDR3: CASSFRVETQYF. DNA for the CDR3: TGTGCCAGCAGCTTCAGGGTTGAGACCCAGTACTTC.

The rearrangement joins TRBV9 to TRBJ2-3, with 7 bases that match TRBD1. Germline V lookup: CDR1 SGDLS, CDR2 YYNGEE. This CDR3 is 14 amino acids long. Trimming took 1 base from V and 1 from J; bases not matched to a gene: 0. The CDR3, as DNA: TGTGCCAGCAGCGTACAGGGGGGCACAGATACGCAGTATTTT. This sequence encodes CASSVQGGTDTQYF.

This chain uses TRBV6-5 with TRBJ1-1; TRBD1 matches 8 bases. Germline lookup yields CDR1 MNHEY and CDR2 SVGAGI. Trimming took 10 bases from V and 1 from J; bases not matched to a gene: 8. The CDR3 contains 14 residues. The CDR3 sequence: CATKQGEKNTEAFF. The DNA of the CDR3 is TGTGCCACCAAACAGGGGGAAAAGAACACTGAAGCTTTCTTT.